The 19 T cell receptor beta chains below come from one sample, sequenced in a study of T cells in Graves' hyperthyroidism and ophthalmopathy. TCR beta CDR3 region amplification was performed from RNA transcripts. A set of HTBI primers served as the primers for a first-round RT-PCR of the TCR CDR3. TCRdb processed the multiplex PCR reads anew with MiXCR; each CDR3 protein has one entry. The sample has 660,000 or so distinct CDR3 sequences, 45% seen once. Input material: peripheral blood or thyroid tissue (not recorded which). The receptors come from an adult man with Graves' disease, either hyperthyroidism or ophthalmopathy (not recorded which).

This clonotype was counted only a few times. The rearrangement links TRBV6-5 to TRBJ1-2; D unclear. The germline V and J ends were trimmed by 0 bases and 3 bases, with 5 bases remaining between them. This CDR3 region has 13 residues. Germline V gene data show CDR1 as MNHEY and CDR2 as SVGAGI. CDR3 sequence (DNA): TGTGCCAGCAGTTACTCCAGTTACTATGGCTACACCTTC. Its translation is CASSYSSYYGYTF.

This chain uses TRBV15 with TRBJ1-3, with D perhaps TRBD1 (6 bases). Germline V lookup: CDR1 LNHNV, CDR2 YYDKDF (reference sequence). This CDR3 is built from 17 residues. Trimming shortened V by 0 bases and J by 2 bases, and 14 bases separated the two germline ends. The CDR3 DNA sequence: TGTGCCACCAGCAGAGATCTAGCGGACAGTCCTGGAAACACCATATATTTT. It codes for CATSRDLADSPGNTIYF.

V is TRBV7-6 and J is TRBJ1-5; no clear D. Deletions cut 1 base from V and 12 bases from J, with 7 bases between. The CDR3 extends over 11 amino acids. Germline V gene lookup returns CDR1 SGHVS and CDR2 FNYEAQ. CDR3 bases: TGTGCCAGCAGCTTAGAACCGCACCAGCATTTT. Amino acid sequence: CASSLEPHQHF.

This clonotype appeared a few times. This chain joins TRBV6-6 and TRBJ1-1; TRBD1 might be the D (6 bases). The CDR3 extends over 14 amino acids. Germline loops: CDR1 MNHNY, CDR2 SVGAGI (reference sequence). Between the trimmed V and J ends, which lost 8 bases and 1 base, there was a span of 14 bases. For the CDR3, the DNA is TGTGCCAGCGTCAAGGACAGTTCGAACACTGAAGCTTTCTTT. It codes for CASVKDSSNTEAFF.

A single count supports this clonotype. The chain links TRBV9 to TRBJ1-6; D unclear. Germline lookup yields CDR1 SGDLS and CDR2 YYNGEE. V was clipped by 4 bases and J by 3 bases, with 8 bases between them. The CDR3 contains 14 residues. For the CDR3, the DNA is TGTGCCAGCAGCCCCCAGTACTATAATTCACCCCTCCACTTT. It yields the protein CASSPQYYNSPLHF.

This clonotype was seen a few times. An end of the junction differs from the germline gene, which may be a read error. This CDR3 is CASRFRQMNTEAFF. Written as DNA, the CDR3 is TGCGCCAGCCGCTTCAGACAGATGAACACTGAAGCTTTCTTT. V usage is TRBV5-1 and J usage is TRBJ1-1; TRBD1 is a possible D gene (5 bases). This CDR3 contains 14 residues. Germline V CDR1 and CDR2: SGHRS, YFSETQ.

A note on this clonotype: A much larger clone is a single base away; this may be a read error. J is TRBJ2-7 and V is TRBV29-1; D gene uncertain. The germline V and J ends were trimmed by 7 bases and 0 bases, with 13 bases remaining between them. There are 13 residues in the CDR3. Germline CDR1 SQVTM, CDR2 ANQGSEA. For the CDR3, the DNA is TGCAGCGCGGAAGTAGGTAACTCCTACGAGCAGTACTTC. It is translated as CSAEVGNSYEQYF.

A remark on this clonotype: With a much larger clone just one base away, this may be a read error. The chain uses TRBV20-1 and TRBJ2-7; 11 nucleotides match TRBD2. The germline V gene has CDR1 DFQATT and CDR2 SNEGSKA (reference sequence). The CDR3 has 13 residues. Trimming removed 5 bases from V and 7 bases from J; junction bases left unmatched: 7. The CDR3 DNA reads as TGCAGTGCTGGGGGGACTAGCGGAGAAGAGCAGTACTTC. It is translated as CSAGGTSGEEQYF.

This clonotype was recorded a few times. The chain employs TRBV20-1 and TRBJ2-5; 9 nucleotides match TRBD2. The CDR3 sequence is 13 residues long. Losses at the gene ends were 5 bases for V and 1 base for J; bases not matched to a gene: 2. Germline lookup yields CDR1 DFQATT and CDR2 SNEGSKA (reference sequence). The CDR3 sequence: CSAGGLAQETQYF. CDR3 DNA sequence: TGCAGTGCTGGGGGACTAGCCCAAGAGACCCAGTACTTC.

The chain links TRBV7-9 to TRBJ1-6; D gene unclear. Germline V CDR1 and CDR2: SEHNR, FQNEAQ (reference sequence). V lost 3 bases and J 13 bases, leaving 13 bases between the germline ends. This CDR3 has 13 residues. Here the CDR3 reads CASSLEENQPLHF. The CDR3 DNA is TGTGCCAGCAGCTTGGAAGAGAATCAGCCCCTCCACTTT.

Many counts were recorded for this clonotype. This sequence joins TRBV5-1 and TRBJ1-2, with D uncertain. This CDR3 has 14 amino acids. Germline V lookup: CDR1 SGHRS, CDR2 YFSETQ. The V end was cut by 0 bases, the J end by 2 bases, with 8 bases between. This CDR3 reads CASSLDGSNYGYTF. The CDR3 DNA sequence: TGCGCCAGCAGCTTGGATGGCAGCAACTATGGCTACACCTTC.

V usage is TRBV9 and J usage is TRBJ2-7; 10 nucleotides line up with TRBD1. This CDR3 has 15 residues. V trimming: 4 bases; J trimming: 5 bases; junction bases outside the gene matches: 9. In germline, CDR1 is SGDLS, CDR2 YYNGEE. CDR3 nucleotides: TGTGCCAGCAGCTTAAGGACAGGGGGGAGCGACGAGCAGTACTTC. Its translation: CASSLRTGGSDEQYF.

The chain couples TRBV10-3 to TRBJ2-2, with 15 positions matching TRBD2. The CDR3 contains 19 residues. V lost 2 bases and J lost 3; bases outside the gene matches: 7. The germline V gene has CDR1 ENHRY and CDR2 SYGVKD. CDR3 sequence (DNA): TGTGCCATCAGTGAGCCCCGGACTAGCGGGGGGGCCGACACCGGGGAGCTGTTTTTT. Its translation is CAISEPRTSGGADTGELFF.

The sample holds many counts of this clonotype. The chain joins TRBV25-1 to TRBJ1-1; no clear D gene. Germline CDR1 and CDR2: MGHDK and SYGVNS. V lost 3 bases, J lost 5 bases, and 19 bases lay in between. This CDR3 contains 16 residues. The CDR3 is CASSDGILGGWTEAFF. The CDR3 bases are TGTGCCAGCAGTGACGGAATACTGGGTGGTTGGACTGAAGCTTTCTTT.

This clonotype occurred a few times. The gene calls are TRBV12-3 or TRBV12-4 and TRBJ2-7; 10 bases line up with TRBD2. This CDR3 has 14 residues. V gave up 6 bases and J gave up 6 bases; unmatched junction bases: 8. DNA for the CDR3: TGTGCCAGCAGCCCGACTAGCGGGTTTGCCGAGCAGTACTTC. Translated, it gives CASSPTSGFAEQYF.

This clonotype has a count of ten or more. The rearrangement joins TRBV25-1 to TRBJ1-1; TRBD1 might be the D (6 bases). The CDR3 loop spans 12 amino acids. CDR1 is MGHDK, CDR2 SYGVNS, per germline. Trimming removed 8 bases from V and 4 bases from J, with 11 bases in between. The CDR3 protein is CASGVGGTEAFF. CDR3 DNA sequence: TGTGCCAGCGGGGTAGGGGGCACTGAAGCTTTCTTT.

The V call is TRBV10-3, the J call TRBJ1-6; 9 nucleotides agree with TRBD1. The CDR3 is 14 amino acids. Per the germline V gene, CDR1 is ENHRY and CDR2 is SYGVKD. J gave up 10 bases and V 6 bases, and 7 bases lay outside the gene matches. CDR3 DNA: TGTGCCATCAGACCGGGACAGGGCTACTCACCCCTCCACTTT. This encodes CAIRPGQGYSPLHF.

The J gene is TRBJ1-2, the V gene TRBV25-1; 9 nucleotides line up with TRBD1. The CDR3 sequence is 16 residues long. J was trimmed by 4 bases and V by 2 bases; bases with no gene match: 8. Germline V gene data show CDR1 as MGHDK and CDR2 as SYGVNS. CDR3 coding DNA: TGTGCCAGCAGTGAAGTGACAGGGGGACGGAGCTATGGCTACACCTTC. Amino acid sequence: CASSEVTGGRSYGYTF.

There are many counts of this clonotype. The rearrangement joins TRBV2 to TRBJ1-4; D not resolved. The CDR3 consists of 15 residues. CDR1 is SNHLY and CDR2 is FYNNEI in the germline V gene. Trimming removed 3 bases from V and 0 bases from J, with 8 bases in between. CDR3: CASSELASTNEKLFF. Written as DNA, the CDR3 is TGTGCCAGCAGTGAGTTAGCTTCAACTAATGAAAAACTGTTTTTT.